These T cell receptor beta chains were read from a single sample in a study of T-cell reconstitution after alpha-beta-depleted transplantation in children. TCRdb analysed the PCR reads with MiXCR anew, one entry per CDR3 protein. The sample carries under 450,000 distinct CDR3 sequences, about an eighth recorded once. This material consisted of PBMCs, taken from the stem cell graft. These receptors all come from a human donor who donated a stem cell graft to a child with Fanconi anemia. The CDR3 runs from the conserved cysteine through the conserved F or W. The D gene is left open where the match is weak. Only some rows state a clone size, as once, few, many or a class for expanded clones.

CDR3: CASSHPGTAGRTDTQYF; DNA: TGTGCCAGCAGCCATCCCGGGACCGCCGGACGCACAGATACGCAGTATTTT; size: NA; D: NA; J: TRBJ2-3; V: TRBV4-2
CDR3: CAPQDYEQYF; DNA: TGTGCCCCACAGGACTACGAGCAGTACTTC; size: many; D: NA; J: TRBJ2-7; V: TRBV24-1
CDR3: CASSQDPGIHYEQYF; DNA: TGCGCCAGCAGCCAAGATCCGGGGATTCACTACGAGCAGTACTTC; size: NA; D: NA; J: TRBJ2-7; V: TRBV4-3
CDR3: CASSPLSGRTNEKLFF; DNA: TGTGCCAGCAGCCCCCTTTCGGGGAGGACTAATGAAAAACTGTTTTTT; size: few; D: NA; J: TRBJ1-4; V: TRBV9
CDR3: CASSLLLAGVPANTGELFF; DNA: TGTGCCAGCAGTTTATTGCTAGCGGGGGTACCCGCGAACACCGGGGAGCTGTTTTTT; size: NA; D: TRBD2; J: TRBJ2-2; V: TRBV12-3/TRBV12-4
CDR3: CASSVSSTGELFF; DNA: TGTGCCAGCAGTGTCAGTTCTACCGGGGAGCTGTTTTTT; size: NA; D: NA; J: TRBJ2-2; V: TRBV25-1
CDR3: CASSQVRPGLDYNEQFF; DNA: TGTGCCAGCAGCCAAGTCCGCCCGGGACTAGACTACAATGAGCAGTTCTTC; size: NA; D: TRBD2; J: TRBJ2-1; V: TRBV3-1
CDR3: CAISQDRLNYGYTF; DNA: TGTGCCATCAGCCAGGACAGGCTCAACTATGGCTACACCTTC; size: few; D: TRBD1; J: TRBJ1-2; V: TRBV10-3
CDR3: CASSILAGGNNDEQFF; DNA: TGTGCCAGTAGTATCCTAGCGGGGGGGAACAACGATGAGCAGTTCTTC; size: NA; D: TRBD2; J: TRBJ2-1; V: TRBV19
CDR3: CASRLQVNTEAFF; DNA: TGTGCCAGCAGGCTACAGGTTAACACTGAAGCTTTCTTT; size: NA; D: NA; J: TRBJ1-1; V: TRBV27
CDR3: CASSLEQDTEAFF; DNA: TGTGCCAGCAGCTTAGAACAGGACACTGAAGCTTTCTTT; size: few; D: NA; J: TRBJ1-1; V: TRBV7-8
CDR3: CASSPVGGAGDEQFF; DNA: TGTGCCAGCAGCCCGGTTGGCGGGGCAGGAGATGAGCAGTTCTTC; size: many; D: NA; J: TRBJ2-1; V: TRBV12-3/TRBV12-4
CDR3: CASSQQGVRPYGYTF; DNA: TGTGCCAGCAGCCAACAGGGTGTTCGTCCTTATGGCTACACCTTC; size: many; D: NA; J: TRBJ1-2; V: TRBV7-2
CDR3: CSARAGKGTEAFF; DNA: TGCAGTGCTAGAGCCGGGAAGGGCACTGAAGCTTTCTTT; size: few; D: NA; J: TRBJ1-1; V: TRBV20-1